One T cell receptor (beta chain) is described in this entry. Antigen unknown. In the study's own analysis: Between-group CDR3 differences, defined by clinicopathological status, yielded a distant-metastasis classifier for papillary thyroid cancer. With MiXCR, TCRdb called clones anew from the PCR reads. V and J calls and clone size were set by TCRdb, not the authors. The data contain around 4,900 clones, around 32% of them singletons. This entry belongs to a study of metastatic and nonmetastatic thyroid tumors. Overall study context: From malignant and benign thyroid patients, repertoires in blood and in tumor or nodule tissue were compared.

Findings of the study overall: For both blood and tumor, malignant thyroid tumors reportedly showed significantly higher TCR beta diversity than benign nodules did.

Thyroid surgery was preceded by no treatment in any patient. Trimming left V 7 bases short and J 12 bases short, with 25 bases between. The CDR3 runs to 15 residues. The V gene's germline CDR1 is SNHLY and CDR2 FYNNEI. The chain combines TRBV2 with TRBJ2-1; D possibly matches TRBD1 or TRBD2 (5 bases each). This sequence was found in a male donor with papillary thyroid cancer or a benign thyroid nodule (not recorded which). Some clones in this sample may be carry-over from other donors' samples. Sequenced material: adjacent normal tissue. CDR3 loop: CASMLALGATEGQFF. DNA of the CDR3: TGTGCCAGCATGTTAGCGTTAGGGGCTACGGAAGGGCAGTTCTTC.